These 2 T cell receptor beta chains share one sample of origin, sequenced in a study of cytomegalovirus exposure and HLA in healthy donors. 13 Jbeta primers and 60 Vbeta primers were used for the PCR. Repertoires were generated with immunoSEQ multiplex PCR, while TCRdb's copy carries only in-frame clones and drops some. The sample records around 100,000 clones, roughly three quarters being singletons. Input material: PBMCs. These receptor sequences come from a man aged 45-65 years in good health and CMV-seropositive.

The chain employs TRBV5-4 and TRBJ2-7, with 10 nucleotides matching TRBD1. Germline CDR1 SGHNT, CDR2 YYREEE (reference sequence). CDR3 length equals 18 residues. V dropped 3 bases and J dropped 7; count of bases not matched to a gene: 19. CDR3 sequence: CASSSPQIGTGDPGEQYF. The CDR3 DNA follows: TGTGCCAGCAGCTCACCTCAGATCGGGACAGGGGACCCTGGAGAGCAGTACTTC.

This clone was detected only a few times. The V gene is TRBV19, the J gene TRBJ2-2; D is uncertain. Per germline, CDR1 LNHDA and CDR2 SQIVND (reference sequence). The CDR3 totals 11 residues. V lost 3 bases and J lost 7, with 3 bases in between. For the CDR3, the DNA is TGTGCCAGTAGTATCGGCGGGGAGCTGTTTTTT. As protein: CASSIGGELFF.